A single sample is the source of the 5 T cell receptor beta chains below, sequenced in a study of OX40 agonist ivuxolimab in advanced cancers. Generated by immunoSEQ multiplex PCR, the TCRdb table keeps only in-frame clones and is missing some. The sample records tens of thousands of clones, around nine tenths being singletons. The sequenced sample was CD4+ or CD8+ T cells sorted from blood, obtained in a trial of the OX40 agonist ivuxolimab. These receptors all stem from an adult with an advanced solid tumor such as melanoma, head and neck, liver or kidney cancer.

The chain uses TRBV6-4 and TRBJ2-2, with D tentatively TRBD1 (6 bases). The germline CDR1 and CDR2 sequences are MRHNA and SNTAGT. CDR3 length: 13 residues. Trimming pared 10 bases from V and 0 bases from J, leaving 9 bases between. The CDR3 sequence: CATGTPNTGELFF. The DNA for the CDR3 is TGTGCCACCGGGACACCGAACACCGGGGAGCTGTTTTTT.

This rearrangement joins TRBV6-5 to TRBJ2-5; no firm D call. CDR1 and CDR2 (germline): MNHEY, SVGAGI. The CDR3 contains 11 residues. V was cut by 6 bases and J by 4 bases, with 6 bases left in between. The CDR3 DNA sequence: TGTGCCAGCAGAACCCGAGAGACCCAGTACTTC. Its protein is CASRTRETQYF.

The chain carries TRBV6-5 and TRBJ2-7; 10 nucleotides line up with TRBD2. CDR3 length equals 16 residues. CDR1 is MNHEY and CDR2 is SVGAGI in the germline V gene. The junction had 7 bases not matched to a gene; V was cut back by 3 bases and J by 2 bases. The CDR3 loop reads CASSYGVAGGPYEQYF. CDR3 DNA: TGTGCCAGCAGTTATGGGGTAGCGGGAGGTCCCTACGAGCAGTACTTC.

CDR3 sequence: CASMGTASGNTIYF. The CDR3 DNA reads TGTGCCAGCATGGGGACAGCTTCTGGAAACACCATATATTTT. This chain joins TRBV6-1 and TRBJ1-3, with 7 bases matching TRBD1. The J segment lost 1 base and the V segment lost 7 bases, leaving 4 bases of the junction unmatched. The CDR3 is made up of 14 amino acids. The germline CDR1 and CDR2 sequences are MNHNS and SASEGT.

This sequence joins TRBV6-5 and TRBJ2-2; no reliable D call. Germline values: CDR1 MNHEY, CDR2 SVGAGI. V was clipped by 0 bases and J by 6 bases, with 5 bases between them. CDR3 size: 13 residues. The CDR3 loop is CASSYSIAGELFF. CDR3 coding DNA: TGTGCCAGCAGTTACTCGATTGCCGGGGAGCTGTTTTTT.